This section outlines one TCR beta chain sequence together with its context. It lacks a known antigen. Per-base qualities were not stored, and no clone one base away is much larger. The data are from a study of T cell changes during pregnancy in multiple sclerosis (dated by TCRdb to between 2018 and 2020). Context from the whole study: Changes in the T cell repertoire over the course of pregnancy were examined in this study in women with multiple sclerosis.

V and J are truncated by 0 bases and 0 bases respectively, leaving an intervening sequence of 11 bases. Counted from cysteine to phenylalanine, this CDR3 has 16 amino acids. CDR3 DNA only is kept here, 48 bases in frame from base 1. CDR1 is given as SGHNT and CDR2 as YYREEE, both from the germline V gene (reference sequence). The library was produced with the immunoSEQ multiplex PCR assay. The clones in this table, taken by TCRdb from immuneACCESS, are in-frame only. Not every clone is retained; where verified, under half of the shortfall comes from an unresolved V gene, and the cause of the rest is unknown. Across this sample there are 83,000 or so clones, with around 94% seen only once. Roughly 1.7% of the sample is taken by the ten largest.

This receptor was taken from a female donor in good health, enrolled as a control in a pregnancy study. The input for sequencing was peripheral blood, taken after pregnancy. The V gene is TRBV5-4 and the J gene is TRBJ2-3; TRBD2 is perhaps the D gene, given 6 matching bases. The nucleotide sequence is TGTGCCAGCAGCTTGGGGAGGGTAAGGAGCACAGATACGCAGTATTTT. Its translation is CASSLGRVRSTDTQYF.